This is a list of T cell receptor beta chains from one sample in a study of graft-versus-host responses after intestinal transplantation. Clones were read by immunoSEQ multiplex PCR, and TCRdb kept only the in-frame ones, dropping some. In the table there are 80,000 or so clones, around 92% of which are singletons. Material: PBMCs, obtained 98 days after intestinal transplantation. The receptors derive from a human patient who received an intestinal transplant, so some T cells may come from the graft donor. Each CDR3 is given with its conserved first and last residue. Some rows have no size entry. The others give once, few or many, or a class for an expanded clone.

CDR3 protein | V gene | clone size | J gene
CASSRAESNEQFF | TRBV7-3 | - | TRBJ2-1
CASTGGDRAYEQYF | TRBV6-1 | - | TRBJ2-7
CASSLSAYLIRGRPSGSTEAFF | TRBV5-1 | once | TRBJ1-1
CASSQRRTNTDTQYF | TRBV23-1 | once | TRBJ2-3
CASSYGQNFEAFF | TRBV6-6 | - | TRBJ1-1
CASSLGGGRGYTF | TRBV5-1 | once | TRBJ1-2
CSVVGQGEFSGEQYF | TRBV29-1 | - | TRBJ2-7
CSGLRTSSGTGELFF | TRBV29-1 | - | TRBJ2-2
CASSSRQGTYNEQFF | TRBV11-2 | - | TRBJ2-1
CASSQVVGQGAFYNQPQHF | TRBV4-1 | - | TRBJ1-5
CASSVLGQGYNNEQFF | TRBV9 | few | TRBJ2-1
CASSYWASGIYNEQFF | TRBV6-5 | - | TRBJ2-1
CASSLEIYEQYF | TRBV5-5 | - | TRBJ2-7
CASSILAGAPSYNEQFF | TRBV19 | - | TRBJ2-1
CASSFVNTGPFSQETQYF | TRBV7-9 | - | TRBJ2-5
CSVVTGGVFF | TRBV29-1 | - | TRBJ2-1
CASSPPVQGAYEQYF | TRBV18 | - | TRBJ2-7
CASSLGQRQGGQYF | TRBV6-1 | - | TRBJ2-5
CASSFRETQYF | TRBV6-5 | - | TRBJ2-5
CASSMLAIPYNEQFF | TRBV19 | - | TRBJ2-1
CASSVDEGITYEQYF | TRBV9 | - | TRBJ2-7